This TCR beta chain was captured in a study of blood T cell repertoires in COVID-19. Across the whole study: Specimens from acute and convalescent COVID-19 originated in the United States, Italy and Spain. The analysed material was cDNA or gDNA that came from T cells, B-cell-depleted T cells, or PBMCs.

As handled by the study authors: Cell counts per sample came from amplifying reference gene primers. Profiled with immunoSEQ multiplex PCR; TCRdb holds only in-frame clones, not every one. V and J calls and clone size are those listed in that table; D and trimming were worked out from the DNA. This sample has 85,000 to 100,000 clones, with about 80% found just once. The CDR3 runs 18 residues. Germline CDR1 reads SGHVS; CDR2 reads FNYEAQ. V dropped 0 bases and J dropped 3 bases, with 18 bases sitting between them. The chain uses TRBV7-6 and TRBJ1-5; TRBD1 is a possible D gene (6 bases). The sequence derives from a human donor in a cohort sampled during active COVID-19. Sequencing was done on a sample of peripheral blood. Here the CDR3 DNA reads TGTGCCAGCAGCTTAGCTTACCAGGGGCAAGAGGTCAATCAGCCCCAGCATTTT. Translation gives CASSLAYQGQEVNQPQHF.